This T cell receptor beta chain emerged from a study of human T cells and chemical hapten exposure. As for the study in general: Donors were sensitized with 2% DPC on the upper inner arm.

Time point specified: patch test 2, 6 weeks after DPC sensitization. Treatment here: therapeutic diphenylcyclopropenone sensitization with weekly scalp DPC. The template was total RNA from unfractionated whole blood. This clonotype was seen repeatedly, ten times or more. Its target is not known. Unique molecular identifiers were attached to individual cDNA molecules within the library. MiXCR, applied by TCRdb to the RACE reads, yields one record per CDR3 protein. Among around 82,000 distinct CDR3 sequences, around 6.7% were seen once, and the ten largest hold 1% to 1.5%. Study-level points and caveats: It should be noted that donors had alopecia, so their immune response may differ from healthy people's.

V gave up 2 bases and J gave up 1 base, with 20 bases separating them. Germline V gene data show CDR1 as MNHEY and CDR2 as SVGAGI. This CDR3 spans 18 amino acids. The receptor's source is a woman aged 25 to 39 with alopecia areata. Some clones in this sample may be carry-over from other donors' samples. The source material was whole blood, sampled in connection with sensitization to the hapten diphenylcyclopropenone (DPC). The chain has TRBV6-5 and TRBJ1-1; possible D gene TRBD1, 5 bases. The CDR3 protein is CASSYRPPNRSANTEAFF. DNA of the CDR3: TGTGCCAGCAGTTACCGACCGCCTAACAGGTCCGCGAACACTGAAGCTTTCTTT.